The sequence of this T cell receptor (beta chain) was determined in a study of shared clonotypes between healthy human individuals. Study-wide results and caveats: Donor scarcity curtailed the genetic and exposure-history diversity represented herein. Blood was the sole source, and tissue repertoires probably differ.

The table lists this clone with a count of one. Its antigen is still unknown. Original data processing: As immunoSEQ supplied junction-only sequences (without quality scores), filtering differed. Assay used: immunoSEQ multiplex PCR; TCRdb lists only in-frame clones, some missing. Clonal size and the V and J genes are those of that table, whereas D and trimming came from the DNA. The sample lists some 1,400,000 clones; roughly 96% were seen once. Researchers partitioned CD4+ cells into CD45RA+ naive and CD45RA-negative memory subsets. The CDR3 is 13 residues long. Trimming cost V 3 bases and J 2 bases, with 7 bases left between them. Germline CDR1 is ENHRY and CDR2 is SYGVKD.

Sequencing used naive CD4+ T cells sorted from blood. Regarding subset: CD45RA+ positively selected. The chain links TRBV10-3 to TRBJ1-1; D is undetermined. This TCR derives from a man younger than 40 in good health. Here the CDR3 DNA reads TGTGCCATCAGTGAAAACCGAAACACTGAAGCTTTCTTT. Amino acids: CAISENRNTEAFF.